Below are 2 T cell receptor beta chains sequenced from a single sample in a study of shared clonotypes between healthy human individuals. Libraries were prepared by immunoSEQ multiplex PCR; TCRdb keeps only in-frame clonotypes and omits some of them. The sample consists of 950,000 to 1,100,000 clones, under 80% of them appearing once. Sequences were obtained from memory CD4+ T cells sorted from blood. Described subset: CD45RA-negative fraction. The receptors were gathered from a man younger than 30 in good health.

CDR3: CASSYTGSTEAFF. CDR3 bases: TGTGCCAGCAGCTACACAGGGAGCACTGAAGCTTTCTTT. This chain connects TRBV7-9 to TRBJ1-1; D is possibly TRBD1 (6 bases). CDR3 length: 13 amino acids. Trimming left V 4 bases short and J 4 bases short, with 10 bases between. Germline lookup yields CDR1 SEHNR and CDR2 FQNEAQ (reference sequence). The variable domain in full, completed from reference TRBV7-9 and TRBJ1-1, reads DTGVSQNPRHKITKRGQNVTFRCDPISEHNRLYWYRQTLGQGPEFLTYFQNEAQLEKSRLLSDRFSAERPKGSFSTLEIQRTEQGDSAMYLCASSYTGSTEAFFGQGTRLTVV.

The chain couples TRBV19 to TRBJ1-5; D remains unclear. CDR1 is LNHDA, CDR2 SQIVND, per germline (reference sequence). The CDR3 covers 13 residues. The V end lost 6 bases, the J end lost 6 bases, and 12 bases lay between the germline ends. The DNA for the CDR3 is TGTGCCAGTAGCTACGTTGGGGTTCAGCCCCAGCATTTT. Its protein is CASSYVGVQPQHF.